One sample yielded the 17 T cell receptor beta chains listed below, sequenced in a study of T cell responses to AZD1222 COVID-19 vaccine. Sequencing was performed with immunoSEQ multiplex PCR; in TCRdb, only in-frame clones are kept and a portion is missing. The sample has tens of thousands of clones; just over 85% are singletons. The sample in question was peripheral blood, obtained on day 0 of AZD1222 vaccination. These receptor sequences come from an adult in good health.

Only one count was recorded for this clone. The rearrangement joins TRBV27 to TRBJ2-3; D remains ambiguous. V dropped 1 base and J dropped 6 bases, with 8 bases sitting between them. This CDR3 has 13 amino acids. Germline CDR1 and CDR2: MNHEY and SMNVEV (reference sequence). CDR3: CASSLLGADTQYF. For the CDR3, the DNA is TGTGCCAGCAGTTTATTAGGCGCGGATACGCAGTATTTT.

For this clone: Within the sample, other DNA sequences also encode this same CDR3. This chain connects TRBV9 to TRBJ2-7; 7 nucleotides agree with TRBD1. The J segment lost 2 bases and the V segment lost 3 bases, leaving 2 bases of the junction unmatched. The CDR3 covers 13 residues. CDR1 is SGDLS, CDR2 YYNGEE, per germline. In nucleotides, the CDR3 is TGTGCCAGCAGCGGTCAGGGGGCCTACGAGCAGTACTTC. Translated: CASSGQGAYEQYF.

The V and J genes are TRBV30 and TRBJ2-3; possible D gene TRBD2, 6 bases. CDR1 is GTSNPN and CDR2 is SVGIG in the germline V gene (reference sequence). Trimming stripped 1 base from V and 9 bases from J, with 14 bases between. The length of the CDR3 is 13 residues. CDR3 amino acids: CAWSAFAAGTQYF. The CDR3 DNA follows: TGTGCCTGGAGTGCCTTTGCTGCGGGGACGCAGTATTTT.

J is TRBJ1-6 and V is TRBV3-1 (or the pseudogene TRBV3-2); the D gene is possibly TRBD1 (6 bases). The CDR3 length is 18 residues. Germline assignment: CDR1 LGHDT and CDR2 YNNKEL (reference sequence). With 0 bases removed from V and 3 bases from J, the gap between germline ends came to 15 bases. CDR3 residues: CASSQERGARFYNSPLHF. CDR3 coding DNA: TGTGCCAGCAGCCAAGAACGGGGGGCCCGGTTCTATAATTCACCCCTCCACTTT.

Comment on this clone: Other nucleotide sequences from this sample produce the same CDR3. The rearrangement links TRBV2 to TRBJ1-5; D is unresolved. The CDR3 runs to 13 residues. Trimming shortened V by 7 bases and J by 4 bases, and 11 bases separated the two germline ends. Germline values: CDR1 SNHLY, CDR2 FYNNEI. Here the CDR3 reads CASTPGLNQPQHF. In DNA, the CDR3 is TGTGCCAGCACCCCTGGGCTTAATCAGCCCCAGCATTTT.

The chain recombines TRBV19 with TRBJ2-7; the D gene is possibly TRBD1 (5 bases). V dropped 0 bases and J dropped 2 bases, with 11 bases sitting between them. Germline V gene data show CDR1 as LNHDA and CDR2 as SQIVND (reference sequence). The CDR3 spans 15 residues. CDR3 nucleotides: TGTGCCAGTAGTATAGATACGTCAGGGACCTACGAGCAGTACTTC. Its protein product is CASSIDTSGTYEQYF.

V is TRBV7-2 and J is TRBJ2-2; 8 nucleotides line up with TRBD1. This CDR3 has 15 residues. Germline V gene sequence: CDR1 SGHTA, CDR2 FQGNSA. J was trimmed by 5 bases and V by 4 bases; bases with no gene match: 6. The CDR3 nucleotides are TGTGCCAGCAGCTCACAGGGGGGAGAGACCGGGGAGCTGTTTTTT. This translates into CASSSQGGETGELFF.

This rearrangement joins TRBV12-5 to TRBJ2-1, with a tentative D call TRBD2 (6 bases). Germline-derived CDR1 and CDR2 are LGHNT and FRNRAP. V was pared by 5 bases and J by 10 bases, with 12 bases between. The CDR3 is 12 amino acids. CDR3 residues: CASGPPEGEQFF. The CDR3 bases are TGTGCTAGTGGTCCCCCGGAGGGAGAGCAGTTCTTC.

This clone was seen a few times. CDR3 amino acids: CASSEWGQGPANYGYTF. The CDR3 coding sequence is TGCGCCAGCAGTGAGTGGGGACAGGGACCCGCTAACTATGGCTACACCTTC. The chain links TRBV10-2 to TRBJ1-2, with 9 nucleotides matching TRBD1. V shed 1 base and J 0 bases; nucleotides not matched to a gene: 6. This CDR3 spans 17 amino acids. Germline loops: CDR1 WSHSY, CDR2 SAAADI.

The chain has TRBV10-3 and TRBJ1-3; 7 bases line up with TRBD1. CDR1 and CDR2 (germline): ENHRY, SYGVKD. The CDR3 runs to 12 residues. Trimming took 8 bases from V and 7 from J; bases not matched to a gene: 5. The CDR3 region has the DNA TGTGCCATCGGAACGACAGGGAACACCATATATTTT. It specifies CAIGTTGNTIYF.

This clone has only a few counts. The gene calls are TRBV14 and TRBJ1-1, with D hard to call. CDR1 and CDR2 (germline): SGHDN, FVKESK. CDR3 length: 14 residues. Trimming stripped 1 base from V and 7 bases from J, with 13 bases between. DNA of the CDR3: TGTGCCAGCAGCCAAGGGGGTGGATCCCATGAAGCTTTCTTT. This codes for CASSQGGGSHEAFF.

V usage is TRBV7-2 and J usage is TRBJ2-2; D ambiguous. Trimming left V 5 bases short and J 6 bases short, with 13 bases between. In germline, CDR1 is SGHTA, CDR2 FQGNSA. The CDR3 totals 14 residues. CDR3 region: CASSPTGVAGELFF. The CDR3 coding sequence is TGTGCCAGCAGCCCCACGGGTGTGGCCGGGGAGCTGTTTTTT.

The chain links TRBV7-3 to TRBJ1-6, with D hard to call. Deletions cut 0 bases from V and 10 bases from J, with 16 bases between. Germline CDR1 SGHTA, CDR2 FQGTGA. The CDR3 consists of 16 residues. The CDR3 DNA sequence: TGTGCCAGCAGCTTAACCGGCGGCGCGACTCAATCACCCCTCCACTTT. It codes for CASSLTGGATQSPLHF.

The gene calls are TRBV5-1 and TRBJ2-2, with D hard to call. The CDR3 totals 15 residues. Germline V gene lookup returns CDR1 SGHRS and CDR2 YFSETQ. Trimming took off 4 bases at V and 0 bases at J, with 10 bases between the two ends. CDR3 coding DNA: TGCGCCAGCAGCGCGGACGCCGCGAACACCGGGGAGCTGTTTTTT. Its protein is CASSADAANTGELFF.

This clone was seen only once. The rearrangement joins TRBV2 to TRBJ2-5, with TRBD2 matching over 13 bases. This CDR3 has 14 residues. Trimming removed 7 bases from V and 7 bases from J; junction bases left unmatched: 6. Germline CDR1 and CDR2: SNHLY and FYNNEI. CDR3 DNA sequence: TGTGCCAGCAACGGACTAGCGGGGGTGGGGACCCAGTACTTC. Translated, it gives CASNGLAGVGTQYF.

The chain couples TRBV7-2 to TRBJ2-5; D is unresolved. Germline V gene data show CDR1 as SGHTA and CDR2 as FQGNSA. The CDR3 runs to 11 residues. V lost 2 bases, J lost 5 bases, and 3 bases lay in between. The CDR3 sequence is CASSLTETQYF. CDR3 nucleotides: TGTGCCAGCAGCTTAACGGAGACCCAGTACTTC.

This clone was observed a handful of times. The genes are TRBV5-1 and TRBJ2-2; D is uncertain. Germline assignment: CDR1 SGHRS and CDR2 YFSETQ. CDR3 length: 14 residues. V was shortened by 4 bases and J by 7 bases, with 14 bases between the two germline ends. In DNA form, the CDR3 reads TGCGCCAGCAGCCTGGGCTCTACCGGCGGGGAGCTGTTTTTT. Translation gives CASSLGSTGGELFF. The whole variable domain, remainder taken from reference TRBV5-1 and TRBJ2-2, is KAGVTQTPRYLIKTRGQQVTLSCSPISGHRSVSWYQQTPGQGLQFLFEYFSETQRNKGNFPGRFSGRQFSNSRSEMNVSTLELGDSALYLCASSLGSTGGELFFGEGSRLTVL.